The rows below give T cell receptor beta chains drawn from one sample of a study of cytomegalovirus exposure and HLA in healthy donors. Sequencing was performed with immunoSEQ multiplex PCR; in TCRdb, only in-frame clones are kept and a portion is missing. Found here are about 160,000 clones, about 80% of them singletons; the top ten hold roughly 1.3%. Sequencing was performed on PBMCs. These receptors were obtained from a woman aged 50 to 60 in good health and CMV-seronegative. Each CDR3 is given with its conserved first and last residue. D genes are given only for firm matches. Size is stated for part of the rows, as once, few or many counts, or as a class when the clone is expanded.

v_gene	d_gene	j_gene	abundance	CDR3aa	CDR3nt
TRBV7-9	-	TRBJ1-2	-	CASSSDASGGAYGYTF	TGTGCCAGCAGCTCTGACGCCTCGGGTGGTGCTTATGGCTACACCTTC
TRBV18	TRBD1	TRBJ1-3	-	CASSPSPGQAGNTIYF	TGTGCCAGCTCACCAAGTCCGGGACAGGCGGGAAACACCATATATTTT
TRBV25-1	-	TRBJ2-1	-	CASSVRGPRGNEQFF	TGTGCCAGCAGTGTCCGGGGTCCCCGGGGCAATGAGCAGTTCTTC
TRBV12-5	TRBD2	TRBJ2-7	-	CASGLTRGMREGEAQYF	TGTGCTAGTGGCCTGACGAGGGGGATGCGGGAGGGGGAGGCGCAGTACTTC
TRBV4-3	-	TRBJ1-2	-	CASSQDAGAGGYTF	TGCGCCAGCAGCCAAGATGCGGGGGCAGGAGGCTACACCTTC
TRBV6-5	-	TRBJ2-4	-	CASSSNGAGKTIQYF	TGTGCCAGCAGTTCAAACGGGGCGGGGAAAACCATTCAGTACTTC
TRBV4-2	TRBD2	TRBJ2-1	once	CASSRGLVLEQFF	TGTGCCAGCAGCCGGGGACTAGTTTTGGAGCAGTTCTTC
TRBV27	TRBD1	TRBJ1-5	-	CASSAWTGGQPQHF	TGTGCCAGCAGTGCTTGGACAGGGGGACAGCCCCAGCATTTT
TRBV6-5	-	TRBJ2-7	-	CASSPWGNSYEQYF	TGTGCCAGCTCTCCTTGGGGCAACTCCTACGAGCAGTACTTC
TRBV29-1	-	TRBJ1-1	-	CSVDRANTEAFF	TGCAGCGTGGACAGAGCGAACACTGAAGCTTTCTTT
TRBV7-9	-	TRBJ1-2	-	CASSSPEFVGYTF	TGTGCCAGCAGCTCACCTGAGTTCGTTGGCTACACCTTC
TRBV7-3	TRBD1	TRBJ1-2	-	CASSLIGDSGYTF	TGTGCCAGCAGCTTAATAGGGGACAGTGGCTACACCTTC
TRBV4-3	TRBD2	TRBJ2-3	-	CASSAGGPPDTQYF	TGCGCCAGCAGCGCGGGAGGGCCCCCAGATACGCAGTATTTT
TRBV25-1	-	TRBJ1-2	-	CASSELEYYGYTF	TGTGCCAGCAGTGAATTAGAGTACTATGGCTACACCTTC
TRBV30	TRBD2	TRBJ2-7	-	CAWRGLAGSSYEQYF	TGTGCCTGGAGGGGACTAGCGGGATCCTCATACGAGCAGTACTTC
TRBV28	TRBD1	TRBJ2-7	-	CASSLYFGTGQHWGTYEQYF	TGTGCCAGCAGTTTATATTTCGGGACAGGGCAGCATTGGGGGACCTACGAGCAGTACTTC
TRBV28	-	TRBJ1-1	-	CASSLVGGTEAFF	TGTGCCAGCAGTTTAGTCGGGGGAACTGAAGCTTTCTTT
TRBV11-2	-	TRBJ2-7	-	CASSLNRAYEQYF	TGTGCCAGCAGCTTAAACAGAGCCTACGAGCAGTACTTC
TRBV28	TRBD2	TRBJ2-1	once	CASSPPGGAYNEQFF	TGTGCCAGCAGCCCACCGGGGGGGGCCTACAATGAGCAGTTCTTC
TRBV11-3	-	TRBJ1-3	-	CASSLVRVGSGNTIYF	TGTGCCAGCAGCTTAGTACGGGTCGGATCTGGAAACACCATATATTTT
TRBV19	TRBD1	TRBJ2-2	-	CASSSRDRGLLGTGELFF	TGTGCCAGTAGTTCCCGGGACAGGGGCCTCCTGGGCACCGGGGAGCTGTTTTTT
TRBV14	TRBD2	TRBJ2-5	-	CASSLLTSGRAGETQYF	TGTGCCAGCAGCCTACTGACTAGCGGGAGGGCAGGAGAGACCCAGTACTTC
TRBV19	-	TRBJ1-4	-	CASSKRGGDEKLFF	TGTGCCAGTAGTAAGAGGGGGGGCGATGAAAAACTGTTTTTT
TRBV6-6	-	TRBJ2-7	-	CASSYKSDSSYEQYF	TGTGCCAGCAGTTACAAAAGTGACTCTAGCTACGAGCAGTACTTC
TRBV5-1	-	TRBJ1-1	-	CASSLESGVGMNTEAFF	TGCGCCAGCAGCTTGGAATCCGGGGTCGGAATGAACACTGAAGCTTTCTTT
TRBV2	TRBD2	TRBJ2-1	-	CASRGRTSGSSNEQFF	TGTGCCAGCAGGGGGAGGACTAGCGGGAGTTCCAATGAGCAGTTCTTC
TRBV18	TRBD1	TRBJ1-3	-	CASSPRTGDPGNTIYF	TGTGCCAGCTCGCCACGGACAGGAGATCCTGGAAACACCATATATTTT
TRBV7-2	-	TRBJ1-5	-	CASSFGQSNQPQHF	TGTGCCAGCAGCTTCGGACAAAGCAATCAGCCCCAGCATTTT
TRBV9	-	TRBJ2-7	-	CASTPRGGRFYEQYF	TGTGCCAGCACCCCTAGGGGGGGTCGGTTCTACGAGCAGTACTTC
TRBV28	-	TRBJ1-1	-	CASKTSGTEAFF	TGTGCCAGCAAAACGTCGGGCACTGAAGCTTTCTTT
TRBV4-1	TRBD1	TRBJ2-7	-	CASSQDGTGYEQYF	TGCGCCAGCAGCCAAGATGGGACAGGATACGAGCAGTACTTC
TRBV4-3	-	TRBJ2-1	-	CASSQEGAPYNEQFF	TGCGCCAGCAGCCAAGAGGGGGCTCCCTACAATGAGCAGTTCTTC
TRBV5-1	-	TRBJ1-5	-	CASSLVFGNQPQHF	TGCGCCAGCAGCTTGGTATTCGGGAATCAGCCCCAGCATTTT
TRBV27	-	TRBJ2-5	-	CASSFLGSGGETQYF	TGTGCCAGCAGTTTTCTGGGTAGCGGCGGAGAGACCCAGTACTTC
TRBV12-5	TRBD2	TRBJ2-7	-	CASGSVRLAGFSYEQYF	TGTGCTAGTGGTTCCGTACGACTAGCGGGGTTCTCCTACGAGCAGTACTTC
TRBV6-4	-	TRBJ2-7	-	CASFLPEDEQYF	TGTGCCAGCTTCCTCCCGGAGGACGAGCAGTACTTC
TRBV7-2	TRBD1	TRBJ1-2	-	CASSSGQGGIYGYTF	TGTGCCAGCAGCTCGGGACAGGGAGGAATCTATGGCTACACCTTC
TRBV28	-	TRBJ2-5	-	CASSLGQPETQYF	TGTGCCAGCAGCCTTGGGCAACCGGAGACCCAGTACTTC
TRBV27	TRBD1	TRBJ2-7	-	CASSFRGLEQYF	TGTGCCAGCAGTTTCAGGGGGCTCGAGCAGTACTTC
TRBV7-9	-	TRBJ1-1	once	CASSGTARNTEAFF	TGTGCCAGCAGCGGTACAGCCAGGAACACTGAAGCTTTCTTT
TRBV25-1	-	TRBJ1-5	-	CASSESGSRYNSNQPQHF	TGTGCCAGCAGTGAATCGGGGTCGAGATACAATAGCAATCAGCCCCAGCATTTT
TRBV7-3	TRBD1	TRBJ2-1	-	CASSLRQGTYNEQFF	TGTGCCAGCAGCTTAAGACAGGGGACCTACAATGAGCAGTTCTTC
TRBV5-1	TRBD2	TRBJ2-1	few	CASSFSVLAAYNEQFF	TGCGCCAGCAGCTTTTCCGTACTAGCGGCATACAATGAGCAGTTCTTC
TRBV15	TRBD1	TRBJ1-5	-	CATSRRNQDRPRRNQPQHF	TGTGCCACCAGCAGAAGAAACCAGGACAGGCCACGCCGCAATCAGCCCCAGCATTTT
TRBV7-9	-	TRBJ1-4	few	CASSPPRGGQNEKLFF	TGTGCCAGCAGCCCCCCGCGGGGAGGGCAGAATGAAAAACTGTTTTTT
TRBV5-1	-	TRBJ1-2	-	CASSPAERGSGYTF	TGCGCCAGCAGCCCCGCGGAGAGAGGGAGTGGCTACACCTTC
TRBV28	TRBD1	TRBJ2-1	-	CASKLGTDSYNEQFF	TGTGCCAGCAAACTGGGGACAGACTCCTACAATGAGCAGTTCTTC
TRBV18	-	TRBJ2-5	-	CASSPGQTQETQYF	TGTGCCAGCTCACCAGGACAGACCCAAGAGACCCAGTACTTC
TRBV6-4	-	TRBJ2-1	-	CASSDSIQVPFPNNYNEQFF	TGTGCCAGCAGTGACTCGATTCAGGTGCCCTTTCCAAACAACTACAATGAGCAGTTCTTC
TRBV30	-	TRBJ1-1	-	CAWSVRRFGEAFF	TGTGCCTGGAGTGTACGCAGGTTCGGTGAAGCTTTCTTT
TRBV6-6	-	TRBJ1-2	-	CASSPQGNYGYTF	TGTGCCAGCAGTCCCCAGGGTAACTATGGCTACACCTTC
TRBV2	TRBD1	TRBJ2-1	-	CASRTGGSYNEQFF	TGTGCCAGCAGGACAGGGGGTTCCTACAATGAGCAGTTCTTC
TRBV6-5	-	TRBJ1-2	-	CASSYWGSNYGYTF	TGTGCCAGCAGTTACTGGGGCTCTAACTATGGCTACACCTTC
TRBV4-1	TRBD2	TRBJ2-1	-	CASKPLAGDYNEQFF	TGCGCCAGCAAGCCACTAGCGGGGGATTACAATGAGCAGTTCTTC
TRBV27	TRBD1	TRBJ1-4	-	CASSGQGVGEKLFF	TGTGCCAGCAGTGGACAGGGTGTGGGTGAAAAACTGTTTTTT